In this sample, the clone carrying this T cell receptor beta chain turned up a few times. What it binds is unknown. Germline V gene lookup returns CDR1 KGHDR and CDR2 SFDVKD. The V gene lost 3 bases and the J gene lost 7 bases, with 14 bases spanning the gap. This CDR3 comprises 15 residues. Data came from immunoSEQ multiplex PCR; TCRdb stores just in-frame clones and leaves some out. The sample lists approximately 52,000 clones, over 80% occurring once. This specimen belongs to a study of T cell responses to AZD1222 COVID-19 vaccine. Findings and limits, study-wide: The donors showed a predominance of white British ancestry and of females, with possible underestimation of clonal diversity. The number of AZD1222 recipients seropositive at baseline was only five or six. Regions 160-218 and 743-854 held dominance among vaccine-associated CD4 TCRs, which spanned spike. Increases in Spike-specific TCR breadth and depth were seen after two AZD1222 doses.

The origin of this receptor is an adult who received the AZD1222 COVID-19 vaccine. The chain joins TRBV24-1 to TRBJ1-4, with D maybe TRBD1 (5 bases). The sample consisted of peripheral blood, taken 28 days after the second AZD1222 dose. The CDR3 protein is CATSDPGQEGEKLFF. CDR3 bases: TGTGCCACCAGTGATCCTGGACAAGAAGGTGAAAAACTGTTTTTT.